What follows are 30 T cell receptor beta chains derived from one specimen sequenced in a study of blood T cell repertoires in COVID-19. Only in-frame clones appear in the TCRdb table, and some are missing; sequencing was by immunoSEQ multiplex PCR. The repertoire holds under 400,000 clones, with approximately 90% as singletons. Specimen: peripheral blood. The receptors here all came from a woman aged 60 to 75 with COVID-19, enrolled during active disease.

This clone was found a few times. J is TRBJ1-2 and V is TRBV9, with no clear D. CDR3 size: 12 residues. The V gene lost 0 bases and the J gene lost 7 bases, with 7 bases spanning the gap. CDR1 and CDR2 (germline): SGDLS, YYNGEE. The CDR3 DNA is TGTGCCAGCAGCGTAGCCACATTTGGCTACACCTTC. It encodes CASSVATFGYTF. The variable domain in full, completed from reference TRBV9 and TRBJ1-2, reads DSGVTQTPKHLITATGQRVTLRCSPRSGDLSVYWYQQSLDQGLQFLIQYYNGEERAKGNILERFSAQQFPDLHSELNLSSLELGDSALYFCASSVATFGYTFGSGTRLTVV.

This rearrangement joins TRBV9 to TRBJ2-5; TRBD2 matches 9 bases. The CDR3 contains 13 residues. The germline CDR1 and CDR2 sequences are SGDLS and YYNGEE. V shed 5 bases and J 7 bases; nucleotides not matched to a gene: 6. DNA for the CDR3: TGTGCCAGCAGTCCTAGCGGGGTCGGGACCCAGTACTTC. Its protein is CASSPSGVGTQYF.

The rearrangement uses TRBV5-1 and TRBJ1-1, with 7 bases that match TRBD1. The CDR3 loop spans 15 amino acids. Germline V gene data show CDR1 as SGHRS and CDR2 as YFSETQ. V shed 3 bases, J shed 0 bases, and the junction held 5 bases outside the gene matches. CDR3 nucleotides: TGCGCCAGCAGCTCATCCGGGACAGTGAACACTGAAGCTTTCTTT. Translating it yields CASSSSGTVNTEAFF.

V gene TRBV7-3 combines with J gene TRBJ2-2, with 10 bases identical to TRBD1. Per the germline V gene, CDR1 is SGHTA and CDR2 is FQGTGA. Trimming removed 5 bases from V and 8 bases from J; junction bases left unmatched: 11. The CDR3 spans 16 residues. The CDR3 bases are TGTGCCAGCAGCGGAAGGGACAGGGGTTCCCCTGGGGAGCTGTTTTTT. Encoded protein: CASSGRDRGSPGELFF.

The gene calls are TRBV28 and TRBJ2-7, with 9 positions matching TRBD1. Germline V gives CDR1 MDHEN, CDR2 SYDVKM. This CDR3 spans 14 amino acids. Germline trimming cut 4 bases from V and 6 bases from J; bases unmatched to any gene: 7. CDR3 residues: CASSSGQGGSEQYF. The CDR3 bases are TGTGCCAGCAGTTCGGGACAGGGAGGCAGCGAGCAGTACTTC.

The chain carries TRBV15 and TRBJ1-2, with no clear D. The CDR3 consists of 16 residues. Germline V lookup: CDR1 LNHNV, CDR2 YYDKDF (reference sequence). V lost 0 bases to trimming and J lost 1 base, with 12 bases between them. Here the CDR3 reads CATSRERGGRNYGYTF. In DNA form, the CDR3 reads TGTGCCACCAGCAGAGAACGAGGAGGGCGTAACTATGGCTACACCTTC. Using reference TRBV15 and TRBJ1-2 for the parts outside the CDR3, the full variable domain is DAMVIQNPRYQVTQFGKPVTLSCSQTLNHNVMYWYQQKSSQAPKLLFHYYDKDFNNEADTPDNFQSRRPNTSFCFLDIRSPGLGDTAMYLCATSRERGGRNYGYTFGSGTRLTVV.

The CDR3 loop is CASSATSSSQGPSGNTIYF. CDR3 DNA: TGCGCCAGCAGCGCAACCTCGTCATCTCAGGGTCCCTCTGGAAACACCATATATTTT. This chain connects TRBV5-1 to TRBJ1-3; possibly TRBD1 for D (5 bases). Germline V gene data show CDR1 as SGHRS and CDR2 as YFSETQ. This CDR3 is built from 19 residues. The germline V and J ends were trimmed by 4 bases and 0 bases, with 23 bases remaining between them.

The CDR3 protein is CASSSGGLASTDTQYF. Written as DNA, the CDR3 is TGCGCCAGCAGCTCCGGGGGACTAGCGTCCACAGATACGCAGTATTTT. This sequence joins TRBV5-1 and TRBJ2-3; 10 bases line up with TRBD2. The V gene's germline CDR1 is SGHRS and CDR2 YFSETQ. There are 16 residues in the CDR3. V lost 3 bases to trimming and J lost 2 bases; unmatched junction nucleotides: 6. Based on the CDR3 plus reference TRBV5-1 and TRBJ2-3, the full variable domain is KAGVTQTPRYLIKTRGQQVTLSCSPISGHRSVSWYQQTPGQGLQFLFEYFSETQRNKGNFPGRFSGRQFSNSRSEMNVSTLELGDSALYLCASSSGGLASTDTQYFGPGTRLTVL.

This rearrangement joins TRBV29-1 to TRBJ1-2, with D uncertain. Germline V gene data show CDR1 as SQVTM and CDR2 as ANQGSEA. This CDR3 spans 10 amino acids. Trimming removed 5 bases at V and 8 bases at J, with 9 bases between. The CDR3 protein is CSVLTGGYTF. CDR3 nucleotides: TGCAGCGTTCTGACGGGAGGCTACACCTTC.

The chain is built from TRBV7-2 and TRBJ1-3, with D possibly being TRBD1 (6 bases). The germline CDR1 and CDR2 sequences are SGHTA and FQGNSA. Trimming removed 5 bases at V and 4 bases at J, with 18 bases between. The CDR3 runs to 16 residues. The CDR3 coding sequence is TGTGCCAGCAGCCTAGGATTCGGGACAACGGGAAACACCATATATTTT. This sequence encodes CASSLGFGTTGNTIYF.

The rearrangement joins TRBV9 to TRBJ1-2; 8 positions match TRBD1. The CDR3 extends over 16 amino acids. Germline lookup yields CDR1 SGDLS and CDR2 YYNGEE. The V gene end was trimmed by 3 bases and the J gene end by 4 bases; junction bases not matched to a gene: 11. In DNA form, the CDR3 reads TGTGCCAGCAGCGCGACCCCGACAGGGGCGAGCTATGGCTACACCTTC. Translation gives CASSATPTGASYGYTF.

J is TRBJ2-5 and V is TRBV5-1; TRBD2 matches at 12 bases. V was clipped by 4 bases and J by 1 base; unmatched bases: 5. This CDR3 has 16 amino acids. Germline-derived CDR1 and CDR2 are SGHRS and YFSETQ. The CDR3 spells CASSPPSGGAQETQYF. CDR3 bases: TGCGCCAGCAGCCCTCCTAGCGGGGGGGCCCAAGAGACCCAGTACTTC.

The genes are TRBV11-2 and TRBJ1-5; D gene uncertain. The V gene lost 1 base and the J gene lost 4 bases, with 8 bases spanning the gap. The CDR3 has 14 residues. Germline loops: CDR1 SGHAT, CDR2 FQNNGV. In DNA form, the CDR3 reads TGTGCCAGCAGCTTAGGCCGCCGGAATCAGCCCCAGCATTTT. Translating it yields CASSLGRRNQPQHF.

This rearrangement joins TRBV7-2 to TRBJ1-6; a weak D match, TRBD1 (6 bases). From germline, CDR1 is SGHTA and CDR2 FQGNSA. The CDR3 spans 16 residues. V was trimmed by 3 bases and J by 5 bases, leaving 14 bases between them. In DNA, the CDR3 is TGTGCCAGCAGCTTGTTCGGGACATCAAATAATTCACCCCTCCACTTT. Translation gives CASSLFGTSNNSPLHF.

This chain links TRBV7-9 with TRBJ2-3; 10 nucleotides align to TRBD2. Unmatched junction bases numbered 7, after V lost 5 bases and J lost 2 bases. The CDR3 contains 16 residues. CDR1 and CDR2 (germline): SEHNR, FQNEAQ (reference sequence). The CDR3 reads CASSLGTSVLTDTQYF. CDR3 nucleotide sequence: TGTGCCAGCAGCCTAGGGACTAGCGTACTCACAGATACGCAGTATTTT.

The J gene is TRBJ1-2, the V gene TRBV5-1; D gene unclear. CDR1 SGHRS and CDR2 YFSETQ come from the germline V gene. The CDR3 spans 12 residues. Trimming left V 3 bases short and J 3 bases short, with 6 bases between. CDR3 DNA sequence: TGCGCCAGCAGCTCAGACTACTATGGCTACACCTTC. Translation gives CASSSDYYGYTF.

This chain links TRBV13 with TRBJ1-6; 10 bases align to TRBD1. In germline, CDR1 is PRHDT, CDR2 FYEKMQ (reference sequence). V lost 5 bases to trimming and J lost 8 bases; unmatched junction nucleotides: 9. This CDR3 comprises 16 residues. CDR3 loop: CASSPGTGEKDSPLHF. The CDR3 region has the DNA TGTGCCAGCAGCCCAGGGACAGGGGAAAAGGATTCACCCCTCCACTTT.

The DNA for the CDR3 is TGTGCCAGCAGTTTAGCGCGGCACACTGAAGCTTTCTTT. Encoded protein: CASSLARHTEAFF. This chain uses TRBV12-3 or TRBV12-4 with TRBJ1-1; D is uncertain. The CDR3 is 13 residues long. Trimming took off 0 bases at V and 3 bases at J, with 5 bases between the two ends.

The genes are TRBV25-1 and TRBJ1-5; 7 nucleotides agree with TRBD1. Germline CDR1 is MGHDK and CDR2 is SYGVNS. The CDR3 covers 13 residues. The V gene end was trimmed by 6 bases and the J gene end by 5 bases; junction bases not matched to a gene: 4. CDR3 bases: TGTGCCAGCAGACGACAGGGAGATCAGCCCCAGCATTTT. Protein sequence: CASRRQGDQPQHF.

This rearrangement joins TRBV3-1 (or the pseudogene TRBV3-2) to TRBJ2-6, with a weak D call TRBD1 (6 bases). The CDR3 spans 16 residues. Trimming shortened V by 1 base and J by 0 bases, and 7 bases separated the two germline ends. CDR1 and CDR2 from the germline V gene are LGHDT and YNNKEL (reference sequence). CDR3 sequence: CASSQGQVSGANVLTF. In nucleotides, the CDR3 is TGTGCCAGCAGCCAAGGACAGGTCTCTGGGGCCAACGTCCTGACTTTC.

As DNA, the CDR3 is TGTGCCAGCAGATTAGAGGGTCCGAACACCGGGGAGCTGTTTTTT. The encoded protein is CASRLEGPNTGELFF. The chain links TRBV28 to TRBJ2-2; TRBD2 might be the D (5 bases). The CDR3 runs to 15 residues. V was clipped by 6 bases and J by 0 bases, with 11 bases between them. CDR1 MDHEN and CDR2 SYDVKM come from the germline V gene.

V usage is TRBV7-8 and J usage is TRBJ1-6; D perhaps matches TRBD1 (6 bases). The CDR3 covers 19 residues. The V gene's germline CDR1 is SGHVS and CDR2 FQNEAQ. Between the trimmed V and J ends, which lost 1 base and 2 bases, there was a span of 18 bases. CDR3 DNA sequence: TGTGCCAGCAGCTTAGTCCCTCCCGGGCAGGGGACCTATAATTCACCCCTCCACTTT. Its protein is CASSLVPPGQGTYNSPLHF.

The CDR3 loop reads CASSMGTGTSNQPQHF. CDR3 nucleotide sequence: TGTGCCAGTAGTATGGGGACAGGGACCTCCAATCAGCCCCAGCATTTT. The chain uses TRBV19 and TRBJ1-5, with TRBD1 matching over 9 bases. Germline CDR1 and CDR2: LNHDA and SQIVND (reference sequence). CDR3 length equals 16 residues. J lost 3 bases, V lost 3 bases, and 6 bases had no gene match.

The gene calls are TRBV5-1 and TRBJ1-2; TRBD1 might be the D (6 bases). The V gene's germline CDR1 is SGHRS and CDR2 YFSETQ. V was clipped by 4 bases and J by 5 bases, with 15 bases between them. The CDR3 extends over 14 amino acids. CDR3 residues: CASSLDQGHYGYTF. The DNA for the CDR3 is TGCGCCAGCAGCCTAGACCAGGGGCATTATGGCTACACCTTC.

The V gene is TRBV6-2 or TRBV6-3, the J gene TRBJ1-1, with 12 nucleotides matching TRBD1. The CDR3 spans 17 residues. V gave up 5 bases and J gave up 0 bases; unmatched junction bases: 7. Germline values: CDR1 MNHEY, CDR2 SVGEGT. CDR3 loop: CASSSRDRGRLNTEAFF. Here the CDR3 DNA reads TGTGCCAGCAGTAGCCGGGACAGGGGGCGACTGAACACTGAAGCTTTCTTT.

The rearrangement uses TRBV24-1 and TRBJ2-1, with 8 bases matching TRBD1. The J segment lost 5 bases and the V segment lost 3 bases, leaving 8 bases of the junction unmatched. CDR1 and CDR2 (germline): KGHDR, SFDVKD. The CDR3 extends over 16 amino acids. Written as DNA, the CDR3 is TGTGCCACCAGTGATCTCCTTGGACAGGGACACAATGAGCAGTTCTTC. Protein: CATSDLLGQGHNEQFF.

The chain links TRBV28 to TRBJ1-1; D perhaps matches TRBD1 (6 bases). This CDR3 is built from 14 residues. V was cut by 5 bases and J by 5 bases, with 15 bases left in between. Germline V gene sequence: CDR1 MDHEN, CDR2 SYDVKM. CDR3 sequence reads: CASSRGGSETEAFF. The CDR3 DNA sequence: TGTGCCAGCAGTCGAGGGGGAAGCGAGACTGAAGCTTTCTTT.

J is TRBJ2-6 and V is TRBV2; tentatively, D is TRBD1 (5 bases). The CDR3 is made up of 17 amino acids. Trimming cost V 10 bases and J 2 bases, with 21 bases left between them. Per germline, CDR1 SNHLY and CDR2 FYNNEI. In DNA form, the CDR3 reads TGTGCCAACCGGAAGACAGTAGCATTCCCTGGGGCCAACGTCCTGACTTTC. Translating it yields CANRKTVAFPGANVLTF.

Only one count was recorded for this clone. V and J are TRBV7-2 and TRBJ2-1; D gene unclear. V lost 5 bases and J 4 bases, leaving 15 bases between the germline ends. CDR3 length: 15 amino acids. The germline gives CDR1 SGHTA, CDR2 FQGNSA. The CDR3 reads CASSLGLPVYNEQFF. The DNA for the CDR3 is TGTGCCAGCAGCCTTGGCCTTCCCGTTTACAATGAGCAGTTCTTC.

In this sample, this clone turned up once. The gene calls are TRBV4-1 and TRBJ2-2, with TRBD1 matching 9 bases. The J segment lost 1 base and the V segment lost 6 bases, leaving 18 bases of the junction unmatched. Looked up from germline, CDR1 is MGHRA and CDR2 is YSYEKL. This CDR3 region has 20 residues. As DNA, the CDR3 is TGCGCCAGCAGTCAGCCCCGGGACAGGGTCCCTTTTCTGAACACCGGGGAGCTGTTTTTT. Translating it yields CASSQPRDRVPFLNTGELFF.